Below, 10 T cell receptor beta chains from the same sample are listed, as sequenced in a study of cytomegalovirus exposure and HLA in healthy donors. PCR used 60 Vbeta primers and 13 Jbeta primers. Method: immunoSEQ multiplex PCR; TCRdb's copy keeps in-frame clones and lacks some. The data hold roughly 68,000 clones, with about 72% observed a single time. Source material: PBMCs. The receptors stem from a man aged 40-50 years in good health and CMV-seropositive.

CDR3 in DNA: TGTGCCAGCAGTGAAGGGGGGGCCTACGAGCAGTACTTC. It translates to CASSEGGAYEQYF. The chain uses TRBV6-1 and TRBJ2-7, with a weak D call TRBD2 (6 bases). The CDR3 has 13 residues. V dropped 1 base and J dropped 2 bases, with 6 bases sitting between them. Germline loops: CDR1 MNHNS, CDR2 SASEGT.

J is TRBJ1-1 and V is TRBV29-1; 8 bases are shared with TRBD1. Per the germline V gene, CDR1 is SQVTM and CDR2 is ANQGSEA. This CDR3 region has 12 residues. V was pared by 7 bases and J by 5 bases, with 6 bases of the junction left unmatched. The CDR3 nucleotides read TGCAGCGGCAGGGGGCCGGGGACTGAAGCTTTCTTT. Translation: CSGRGPGTEAFF.

The chain is built from TRBV11-2 and TRBJ2-7, with 9 bases fitting TRBD1. V was clipped by 1 base and J by 2 bases; unmatched bases: 6. Germline CDR1 SGHAT, CDR2 FQNNGV. This CDR3 comprises 16 residues. CDR3 DNA sequence: TGTGCCAGCAGCTTAGTCTCTTGGACAGGGGCCTACGAGCAGTACTTC. Its translation is CASSLVSWTGAYEQYF.

This rearrangement joins TRBV2 to TRBJ1-4; 11 nucleotides match TRBD1. The CDR3 contains 14 residues. The V gene's germline CDR1 is SNHLY and CDR2 FYNNEI. J was trimmed by 9 bases and V by 7 bases; bases with no gene match: 7. CDR3 DNA sequence: TGTGCCAGCACTCCGGACAGGGGGCGGAAAAAACTGTTTTTT. Translating gives CASTPDRGRKKLFF.

This chain connects TRBV28 to TRBJ2-7; D perhaps matches TRBD1 (6 bases). Germline lookup yields CDR1 MDHEN and CDR2 SYDVKM. V was trimmed by 4 bases and J by 1 base, leaving 17 bases between them. The CDR3 is 16 amino acids. The CDR3 bases are TGTGCCAGCAGTTCACCGGCGGACAGTATGTCCTACGAGCAGTACTTC. Translating gives CASSSPADSMSYEQYF.

The chain recombines TRBV4-2 with TRBJ2-7, with D possibly being TRBD1 (6 bases). With 5 bases removed from V and 2 bases from J, the gap between germline ends came to 13 bases. The CDR3 has 14 amino acids. Germline-derived CDR1 and CDR2 are LGHNA and YNFKEQ. CDR3 in DNA: TGTGCCAGCAGCAATAAAGGGGGTACCTACGAGCAGTACTTC. Its translation is CASSNKGGTYEQYF.

The chain links TRBV27 to TRBJ2-3; D is perhaps TRBD1 (6 bases). Germline CDR1 MNHEY, CDR2 SMNVEV (reference sequence). Trimming took 6 bases from V and 1 from J, leaving 14 bases between them. This CDR3 is 15 amino acids long. The CDR3 DNA reads as TGTGCCAGCAGCCCCACGACAGGCGGCACAGATACGCAGTATTTT. Protein: CASSPTTGGTDTQYF.

The genes are TRBV29-1 and TRBJ1-4, with D perhaps TRBD1 (6 bases). The V end lost 4 bases, the J end lost 5 bases, and 8 bases lay between the germline ends. Looked up from germline, CDR1 is SQVTM and CDR2 is ANQGSEA. The CDR3 runs 12 residues. CDR3 in amino acids: CSVGTANEKLFF. The DNA of the CDR3 is TGCAGCGTTGGGACAGCAAATGAAAAACTGTTTTTT.

The chain joins TRBV30 to TRBJ2-7; tentatively, D is TRBD1 (5 bases). The CDR3 runs to 13 residues. The germline gives CDR1 GTSNPN, CDR2 SVGIG (reference sequence). Between the trimmed V and J ends, which lost 1 base and 0 bases, there was a span of 7 bases. CDR3 in DNA: TGTGCCTGGAGTGCCGGACACTCCTACGAGCAGTACTTC. Protein: CAWSAGHSYEQYF. Using reference TRBV30 and TRBJ2-7 for the parts outside the CDR3, the full variable domain is SQTIHQWPATLVQPVGSPLSLECTVEGTSNPNLYWYRQAAGRGLQLLFYSVGIGQISSEVPQNLSASRPQDRQFILSSKKLLLSDSGFYLCAWSAGHSYEQYFGPGTRLTVT.

The genes are TRBV4-1 and TRBJ1-1; possibly TRBD1 for D (5 bases). The V end was cut by 3 bases, the J end by 5 bases, with 13 bases between. Germline loops: CDR1 MGHRA, CDR2 YSYEKL. The CDR3 is made up of 14 amino acids. The CDR3 region has the DNA TGCGCCAGCAGCCACCGGGGGAGGGTAACTGAAGCTTTCTTT. Translation: CASSHRGRVTEAFF.